This TCR beta chain came from a study of molecular identifiers for immune sequencing clone quantification. Regarding the study as a whole: Whereas clones above 20 RNA copies held under 1% of naive-cell molecules, they held over 99% of effector molecules. Because of identical TCR molecules sharing a barcode, sizes of highly expanded clones could be underestimated.

CDR3 length: 15 amino acids. Listed TCR primers, together with previously described methods, were used for the bulk TCR libraries. TCRdb re-derived calls from the PCR reads in MiXCR, one entry per CDR3 protein. Here the sample spans more than 450,000 distinct CDR3 sequences, about a quarter being singletons. For naive CD8 T cells, sorting used the CD8+CD4-CCR7+CD45RA+ phenotype. This clonotype was seen at least ten times. Antigen specificity is unknown. Material for sequencing was naive CD8+ T cells from blood, with Jurkat cell RNA spiked in. Documented subset: FACS-sorted CD8+CD4-CCR7+CD45RA+ naive T cells. The chain recombines TRBV21-1 with TRBJ1-4. TRBV21-1 is termed a pseudogene. The source is a human donor in good health. Some libraries in this study had Jurkat cell RNA spiked in. As DNA, the CDR3 is TGTGCCAGCAGCAATGGGACTCCAACTAATGAAAAACTGTTTTTT. As protein: CASSNGTPTNEKLFF.